This entry lists 27 T cell receptor beta chains sequenced from one sample in a study of T cell responses to AZD1222 COVID-19 vaccine. TCRdb's table, derived via immunoSEQ multiplex PCR, lists solely in-frame clones and lacks some. The sample holds about 73,000 clones; about 78% are singletons and the top ten take around 48%. The sequenced sample was peripheral blood, obtained 28 days after the second AZD1222 dose. The receptors here all came from an adult who received the AZD1222 COVID-19 vaccine.

The chain recombines TRBV4-3 with TRBJ1-2; D gene ambiguous. The CDR3 has 15 residues. The V and J ends lost 0 bases and 4 bases respectively, with 12 bases between them. The germline CDR1 and CDR2 sequences are LGHNA and YSLEER. The CDR3 protein is CASSQEGTNSYGYTF. CDR3 DNA sequence: TGCGCCAGCAGCCAAGAAGGAACTAACTCCTATGGCTACACCTTC.

J is TRBJ2-7 and V is TRBV9; tentative D call: TRBD2 (6 bases). Germline V gene sequence: CDR1 SGDLS, CDR2 YYNGEE. Trimming stripped 2 bases from V and 2 bases from J, with 14 bases between. The CDR3 runs to 15 residues. CDR3 coding DNA: TGTGCCAGCAGCGTGGGACTCGGTAGGGCCTACGAGCAGTACTTC. This gives the protein CASSVGLGRAYEQYF.

The chain combines TRBV7-2 with TRBJ2-7; no clear D. V was clipped by 0 bases and J by 5 bases, with 8 bases between them. Germline V gene data show CDR1 as SGHTA and CDR2 as FQGNSA. The CDR3 covers 13 residues. Here the CDR3 reads CASSLARWNEQYF. The CDR3 nucleotides read TGTGCCAGCAGCTTAGCGCGCTGGAACGAGCAGTACTTC.

V usage is TRBV19 and J usage is TRBJ2-2, with D possibly TRBD1 on 6 matching bases. The CDR3 extends over 14 amino acids. The V gene lost 5 bases and the J gene lost 7 bases, with 14 bases spanning the gap. CDR1 is LNHDA, CDR2 SQIVND, per germline (reference sequence). CDR3 protein: CASSQGFVVGELFF. CDR3 DNA sequence: TGTGCCAGTAGTCAGGGGTTCGTCGTCGGGGAGCTGTTTTTT.

J is TRBJ2-1 and V is TRBV30, with TRBD2 identical over 9 bases. Germline V gene sequence: CDR1 GTSNPN, CDR2 SVGIG (reference sequence). V shed 4 bases and J 6 bases; nucleotides not matched to a gene: 4. The CDR3 covers 13 residues. CDR3 coding DNA: TGTGCCTGGACTAGCGGGAACGGCAATGAGCAGTTCTTC. It encodes CAWTSGNGNEQFF.

The chain combines TRBV19 with TRBJ2-3; D is ambiguous. With 4 bases removed from V and 11 bases from J, the gap between germline ends came to 13 bases. The CDR3 is 12 residues long. Germline CDR1 is LNHDA and CDR2 is SQIVND (reference sequence). DNA of the CDR3: TGTGCCAGTAGTACTGGACCCGGATTGCAGTATTTT. This sequence encodes CASSTGPGLQYF.

The chain employs TRBV28 and TRBJ1-5, with 9 bases lining up with TRBD1. Germline V gene sequence: CDR1 MDHEN, CDR2 SYDVKM. V gave up 5 bases and J gave up 11 bases; unmatched junction bases: 7. This CDR3 has 13 amino acids. CDR3 region: CASSPDRGEAQHF. The DNA of the CDR3 is TGTGCCAGCAGTCCGGACAGGGGTGAAGCCCAGCATTTT.

This clone was recorded once. This sequence joins TRBV6-1 and TRBJ1-6; the D is unclear. The CDR3 has 18 amino acids. V lost 1 base to trimming and J lost 9 bases, with 22 bases between them. The V gene's germline CDR1 is MNHNS and CDR2 SASEGT. This CDR3 is CASSEEGLRSRPGSPLHF. CDR3 sequence (DNA): TGTGCCAGCAGTGAAGAAGGACTCCGGTCTAGACCGGGTTCACCCCTCCACTTT.

The V call is TRBV4-2, the J call TRBJ1-1, with D possibly matching TRBD1 (5 bases). The CDR3 contains 18 residues. Deletions cut 4 bases from V and 0 bases from J, with 21 bases between. CDR1 and CDR2 (germline): LGHNA, YNFKEQ. The CDR3 nucleotides are TGTGCCAGCAGCCTCCCCCCCGGGACCCAGCTAATGAACACTGAAGCTTTCTTT. The encoded protein is CASSLPPGTQLMNTEAFF.

The chain joins TRBV27 to TRBJ1-2; TRBD1 is a possible D gene (5 bases). CDR1 is MNHEY and CDR2 is SMNVEV in the germline V gene (reference sequence). This CDR3 is 13 amino acids long. V lost 1 base and J lost 7, with 10 bases in between. The CDR3: CASSLLTGGGYTF. DNA of the CDR3: TGTGCCAGCAGTTTATTGACCGGGGGTGGCTACACCTTC.

This sequence joins TRBV4-2 and TRBJ1-3; 8 bases align to TRBD1. Looked up from germline, CDR1 is LGHNA and CDR2 is YNFKEQ. This CDR3 comprises 16 residues. J gave up 3 bases and V 0 bases, and 4 bases lay outside the gene matches. The CDR3 bases are TGTGCCAGCAGCCAAGATAGGACAGGGTATGGAAACACCATATATTTT. Its translation is CASSQDRTGYGNTIYF.

V and J are TRBV6-1 and TRBJ1-5; D is unresolved. Per germline, CDR1 MNHNS and CDR2 SASEGT. This CDR3 is built from 15 residues. The V end lost 2 bases, the J end lost 2 bases, and 10 bases lay between the germline ends. The CDR3: CASSERGFGNQPQHF. Here the CDR3 DNA reads TGTGCCAGCAGTGAACGGGGATTTGGCAATCAGCCCCAGCATTTT.

This clone appeared a single time. The gene calls are TRBV27 and TRBJ2-1; D might be TRBD2 (6 bases). The CDR3 totals 13 residues. CDR1 and CDR2 (germline): MNHEY, SMNVEV (reference sequence). Trimming shortened V by 3 bases and J by 8 bases, and 11 bases separated the two germline ends. CDR3 region: CASSFGGGDEQFF. CDR3 sequence (DNA): TGTGCCAGCAGTTTCGGGGGTGGCGATGAGCAGTTCTTC.

This clone was recorded once. The J gene is TRBJ2-1, the V gene TRBV3-1 (or the pseudogene TRBV3-2); the D gene is possibly TRBD2 (5 bases). The germline V gene encodes CDR1 LGHDT and CDR2 YNNKEL (reference sequence). The CDR3 has 14 residues. Between the trimmed V and J ends, which lost 6 bases and 9 bases, there was a span of 18 bases. This CDR3 is CASSLQLSGGEQFF. The CDR3 DNA reads as TGTGCCAGCAGTCTGCAACTCTCCGGAGGTGAGCAGTTCTTC.

The chain carries TRBV7-9 and TRBJ2-7, with D maybe TRBD2 (7 bases). The CDR3 loop spans 15 amino acids. Germline loops: CDR1 SEHNR, CDR2 FQNEAQ (reference sequence). Trimming stripped 4 bases from V and 6 bases from J, with 19 bases between. For the CDR3, the DNA is TGTGCCAGCAGCTCAAGGGGGACTAAACTTTTCGAGCAGTACTTC. Its translation is CASSSRGTKLFEQYF.

CDR3 sequence reads: CASILTASGNTIYF. DNA for the CDR3: TGTGCCAGTATTTTGACAGCTTCTGGAAACACCATATATTTT. The rearrangement links TRBV19 to TRBJ1-3; possibly TRBD1 for D (5 bases). Trimming removed 7 bases from V and 1 base from J, with 11 bases in between. The germline CDR1 and CDR2 sequences are LNHDA and SQIVND (reference sequence). The CDR3 loop spans 14 amino acids.

The chain links TRBV10-3 to TRBJ1-1; no reliable D call. Germline V gene sequence: CDR1 ENHRY, CDR2 SYGVKD. Trimming stripped 0 bases from V and 2 bases from J, with 7 bases between. The CDR3 totals 14 residues. The CDR3 nucleotides read TGTGCCATCAGTGAGTCGAAGGACAACACTGAAGCTTTCTTT. This gives the protein CAISESKDNTEAFF.

The gene calls are TRBV2 and TRBJ1-2; no reliable D call. The V end lost 8 bases, the J end lost 3 bases, and 7 bases lay between the germline ends. This CDR3 spans 11 amino acids. CDR1 and CDR2 (germline): SNHLY, FYNNEI. DNA of the CDR3: TGTGCCAGCCCCGGGGACTATGGCTACACCTTC. This encodes CASPGDYGYTF.

As for this clone: This sample includes further DNA sequences coding for the same CDR3. This chain connects TRBV5-4 to TRBJ2-5, with TRBD2 identical over 8 bases. This CDR3 is built from 14 residues. CDR1 is SGHNT and CDR2 is YYREEE in the germline V gene (reference sequence). Trimming cost V 2 bases and J 2 bases; bases outside gene matches: 2. In DNA form, the CDR3 reads TGTGCCAGCAGCTTCGGGACTAGACAAGAGACCCAGTACTTC. This translates into CASSFGTRQETQYF.

This clone showed up just once. This rearrangement joins TRBV2 to TRBJ1-1; D call uncertain. Germline V gene lookup returns CDR1 SNHLY and CDR2 FYNNEI. This CDR3 has 11 amino acids. Trimming cost V 6 bases and J 5 bases, with 7 bases left between them. This chain's CDR3 is CASSIQTEAFF. In nucleotides, the CDR3 is TGTGCCAGCAGCATACAGACTGAAGCTTTCTTT.

The chain links TRBV18 to TRBJ2-4; 8 bases fit TRBD1. The CDR3 sequence is 14 residues long. Germline CDR1 KGHSH, CDR2 LQKENI. Unmatched junction bases numbered 7, after V lost 3 bases and J lost 9 bases. The CDR3 sequence is CASSPLDREGIQYF. The CDR3 DNA reads as TGTGCCAGCTCACCCCTGGACAGGGAAGGCATTCAGTACTTC.

This chain joins TRBV24-1 and TRBJ2-1; D gene uncertain. The V end lost 0 bases, the J end lost 8 bases, and 7 bases lay between the germline ends. This CDR3 contains 13 residues. The germline V gene encodes CDR1 KGHDR and CDR2 SFDVKD. This CDR3 reads CATSDLAGHEQFF. The CDR3, as DNA: TGTGCCACCAGTGATTTGGCAGGTCATGAGCAGTTCTTC.

The CDR3 sequence is CASRTGGIADTQYF. The CDR3 coding sequence is TGTGCCAGCAGAACGGGCGGGATAGCAGATACGCAGTATTTT. This chain joins TRBV27 and TRBJ2-3, with TRBD2 as a possible D gene (6 bases). The germline gives CDR1 MNHEY, CDR2 SMNVEV (reference sequence). Trimming removed 6 bases at V and 4 bases at J, with 14 bases between. This CDR3 is 14 amino acids long.

The rearrangement joins TRBV24-1 to TRBJ2-5, with a tentative D call TRBD2 (5 bases). Looked up from germline, CDR1 is KGHDR and CDR2 is SFDVKD. V was cut by 4 bases and J by 1 base, with 12 bases left in between. The CDR3 is made up of 15 amino acids. The CDR3 loop reads CATSDPLVPQETQYF. CDR3 nucleotide sequence: TGTGCCACCAGTGACCCACTAGTTCCCCAAGAGACCCAGTACTTC.

This chain connects TRBV5-6 to TRBJ1-2; the match to TRBD1 covers 7 bases. The CDR3 is made up of 15 amino acids. Trimming removed 0 bases from V and 0 bases from J; junction bases left unmatched: 2. Germline CDR1 reads SGHDT; CDR2 reads YYEEEE. CDR3 in DNA: TGTGCCAGCAGCTTGGGGACAGGAACTAACTATGGCTACACCTTC. Amino acid sequence: CASSLGTGTNYGYTF. Drawing the rest from reference TRBV5-6 and TRBJ1-2, the complete variable domain is DAGVTQSPTHLIKTRGQQVTLRCSPKSGHDTVSWYQQALGQGPQFIFQYYEEEERQRGNFPDRFSGHQFPNYSSELNVNALLLGDSALYLCASSLGTGTNYGYTFGSGTRLTVV.

The chain links TRBV29-1 to TRBJ2-1; D call uncertain. Germline V gives CDR1 SQVTM, CDR2 ANQGSEA. The CDR3 runs to 20 residues. Trimming stripped 0 bases from V and 0 bases from J, with 24 bases between. The CDR3 DNA reads TGCAGCGTTGAAGAATGGTTTTCGGGTCCAGGCCACGGCTCCTACAATGAGCAGTTCTTC. It specifies CSVEEWFSGPGHGSYNEQFF.

A single count supports this clone. This rearrangement joins TRBV19 to TRBJ2-7; D is unclear. Germline V gene data show CDR1 as LNHDA and CDR2 as SQIVND (reference sequence). The CDR3 runs 15 residues. Trimming took 3 bases from V and 1 from J, leaving 13 bases between them. The DNA of the CDR3 is TGTGCCAGTAGTATTGCGGCGACTCCATCCTACGAGCAGTACTTC. It specifies CASSIAATPSYEQYF.